This entry is about one TCR beta chain. This record comes from a study of blood T cell repertoires in COVID-19. Turning to the study itself: From the United States, Italy and Spain came samples of acute and convalescent COVID-19. T cells, B-cell-depleted T cells, or PBMCs provided the cDNA or gDNA that served as material.

Per the original methods: Amplification of reference gene primers was used by the study to estimate nucleated cell counts. The method was immunoSEQ multiplex PCR; TCRdb's version includes in-frame clones alone and lacks a portion of them. The D gene and trimming were derived from the DNA, and the V and J assignments and clone size from that table. The table shows 250,000 or so clones, with 75% to 85% occurring only once. Sequencing used peripheral blood. The TCR originated in a woman between 70 and 85 years old with acute or convalescent COVID-19.

The CDR3 spells CATSEAGRDQPQHF. In nucleotides, the CDR3 is TGTGCCACCAGTGAGGCAGGGAGGGATCAGCCCCAGCATTTT. The chain links TRBV24-1 to TRBJ1-5, with D possibly being TRBD1 (5 bases). CDR3 length: 14 residues. Germline CDR1 reads KGHDR; CDR2 reads SFDVKD. Trimming removed 4 bases from V and 5 bases from J, with 11 bases in between.